These T cell receptor beta chains were read from a single sample in a study of identical twins. TCRdb re-called the 5' RACE reads through MiXCR, storing one row per CDR3 protein. Here the sample spans 1,800,000 or so distinct CDR3 sequences, less than 40% being singletons. Sequencing was performed on cord blood. The receptors derive from a newborn girl in good health. CDR3s include the opening cysteine and the closing phenylalanine or tryptophan. A D gene is named only where the DNA matches it firmly. The size entry is marked missing in some rows and otherwise reads once, few, many or a size class.

>many|TRBV7-9|TRBJ1-2|-
CASSLGWGTPNYGYTF
TGTGCCAGCAGCTTAGGATGGGGCACTCCTAACTATGGCTACACCTTC
>-|TRBV15|TRBJ1-2|-
CATSSLDGKGYTF
TGTGCCACCAGCAGCTTGGATGGGAAAGGCTACACCTTC
>-|TRBV4-1|TRBJ2-3|TRBD2
CASSLGPLQAGQADTQYF
TGCGCCAGCAGCCTAGGCCCACTCCAAGCGGGGCAGGCAGATACGCAGTATTTT
>-|TRBV7-2|TRBJ1-4|-
CASSSTLGWGDEKLFF
TGTGCCAGCAGCTCGACTCTGGGGTGGGGGGATGAAAAACTGTTTTTT
>-|TRBV3-1|TRBJ2-2|TRBD2
CASSQDRAGGSGELFF
TGTGCCAGCAGCCAAGATCGAGCGGGAGGTTCCGGGGAGCTGTTTTTT
>-|TRBV24-1|TRBJ2-1|TRBD1
CATSDHRDRANNEQFF
TGTGCCACCAGTGATCACCGGGACAGGGCTAACAATGAGCAGTTCTTC
>few|TRBV14|TRBJ1-2|-
CASSQDLGNDYGYTF
TGTGCCAGCAGCCAAGATTTGGGGAATGACTATGGCTACACCTTC
>-|TRBV7-8|TRBJ2-1|TRBD2
CASSYLLAGGLNEQFF
TGTGCCAGCAGCTACCTCCTAGCGGGGGGGCTTAATGAGCAGTTCTTC
>-|TRBV7-9|TRBJ2-7|-
CASSFEQRYEQYF
TGTGCCAGCAGCTTCGAGCAGAGGTACGAGCAGTACTTC
>few|TRBV30|TRBJ1-2|-
CAWSEYLPYGYTF
TGTGCCTGGAGTGAATATCTGCCCTATGGCTACACCTTC
>few|TRBV20-1|TRBJ2-7|-
CSASWGASYEQYF
TGCAGTGCTAGTTGGGGGGCCTCCTACGAGCAGTACTTC
>-|TRBV15|TRBJ2-3|-
CATSSRPSAADTQYF
TGTGCCACCAGCAGTCGTCCTAGCGCGGCAGATACGCAGTATTTT
>-|TRBV6-5|TRBJ1-2|-
CASSYSWVNYGYTF
TGTGCCAGCAGTTACTCGTGGGTGAACTATGGCTACACCTTC
>few|TRBV20-1|TRBJ1-4|-
CSARVPGHPNEKLFF
TGCAGTGCTAGAGTCCCGGGACACCCTAATGAAAAACTGTTTTTT
>few|TRBV20-1|TRBJ2-7|-
CSARLHEQYF
TGCAGTGCTAGACTCCACGAGCAGTACTTC
>few|TRBV4-2|TRBJ2-1|TRBD2
CASSQDPTSGGASYNEQFF
TGTGCCAGCAGCCAAGATCCCACTAGCGGGGGGGCCTCCTACAATGAGCAGTTCTTC
>-|TRBV27|TRBJ2-1|TRBD2
CASSKSTSGSNEQFF
TGTGCCAGCAGTAAGAGCACTAGCGGGAGTAATGAGCAGTTCTTC
>few|TRBV28|TRBJ1-2|-
CASSARGGGYTF
TGTGCCAGCAGTGCCAGGGGAGGGGGCTACACCTTC
>-|TRBV20-1|TRBJ1-5|-
CSARPTSNQPQHF
TGCAGTGCTAGGCCCACTAGCAATCAGCCCCAGCATTTT
>-|TRBV12-3/TRBV12-4|TRBJ2-1|TRBD2
CASSFTAGPYNEQFF
TGTGCCAGCAGTTTCACAGCGGGGCCCTACAATGAGCAGTTCTTC
>once|TRBV21-1|TRBJ2-2|-
CASSSGLAGVRELFF
TGTGCCAGCAGCTCCGGACTAGCGGGGGTCAGGGAGCTGTTTTTT
>-|TRBV20-1|TRBJ1-5|TRBD1
CSALDRATNQPQHF
TGCAGTGCTCTGGACAGGGCTACCAATCAGCCCCAGCATTTT
>few|TRBV20-1|TRBJ1-1|-
CSASPIGGTEAFF
TGCAGTGCTAGCCCCATAGGAGGCACTGAAGCTTTCTTT
>-|TRBV20-1|TRBJ2-7|-
CSARDLAQAPYEQYF
TGCAGTGCTAGAGATCTCGCACAGGCGCCCTACGAGCAGTACTTC
>-|TRBV7-9|TRBJ1-2|-
CASSSRTGYNYGYTF
TGTGCCAGCAGCTCGCGGACCGGTTACAACTATGGCTACACCTTC
>few|TRBV6-5|TRBJ2-1|TRBD2
CASSYSPSGDYNEQFF
TGTGCCAGCAGTTACTCTCCTAGCGGCGACTACAATGAGCAGTTCTTC
>once|TRBV30|TRBJ1-1|-
CAWSVIGTEAFF
TGTGCCTGGAGTGTAATAGGCACTGAAGCTTTCTTT
>-|TRBV29-1|TRBJ1-2|TRBD1
CSAGRTGDGYTF
TGCAGCGCTGGGAGGACAGGGGATGGCTACACCTTC
>-|TRBV5-1|TRBJ1-4|-
CASSLGGTAPNEKLFF
TGCGCCAGCAGCTTGGGAGGGACGGCCCCTAATGAAAAACTGTTTTTT
>few|TRBV7-9|TRBJ2-3|-
CASSHWRGWTDTQYF
TGTGCCAGCAGCCATTGGAGGGGTTGGACAGATACGCAGTATTTT
>-|TRBV6-2/TRBV6-3|TRBJ1-1|TRBD1
CASRQGQVKGEAFF
TGTGCCAGCAGACAAGGACAGGTGAAAGGTGAAGCTTTCTTT
>few|TRBV25-1|TRBJ2-2|-
CASTRQFTGELFF
TGTGCCAGCACCCGACAGTTCACCGGGGAGCTGTTTTTT
>few|TRBV29-1|TRBJ2-7|TRBD2
CSVLGLARYEQYF
TGCAGCGTCCTGGGACTAGCGAGGTACGAGCAGTACTTC
>-|TRBV4-2|TRBJ2-3|-
CASSQDSASGTDTQYF
TGTGCCAGCAGCCAAGATTCGGCGAGCGGCACAGATACGCAGTATTTT
>-|TRBV6-6|TRBJ1-4|-
CASSKYRDANEKLFF
TGTGCCAGCAGTAAATACAGGGACGCTAATGAAAAACTGTTTTTT
>few|TRBV15|TRBJ2-2|-
CATSRDGAGHVFF
TGTGCCACCAGCAGAGATGGGGCAGGGCACGTGTTTTTT
>-|TRBV5-5|TRBJ1-2|TRBD1
CASSRTSGQGNYGYTF
TGTGCCAGCAGCCGGACATCGGGACAGGGGAACTATGGCTACACCTTC
>-|TRBV5-6|TRBJ1-2|-
CASSLSSGVRDYGYTF
TGTGCCAGCAGCTTGTCCTCAGGGGTTAGGGACTATGGCTACACCTTC
>-|TRBV7-9|TRBJ2-7|TRBD1
CASSLPTDRVDNEQYF
TGTGCCAGCAGCTTGCCCACCGACAGGGTTGACAACGAGCAGTACTTC
>few|TRBV20-1|TRBJ1-6|-
CSASEATNSPLHF
TGCAGTGCTAGCGAGGCGACTAATTCACCCCTCCACTTT
>few|TRBV2|TRBJ1-6|-
CASQGLGLYHSSYNSPLHF
TGTGCCAGCCAAGGGCTTGGGCTCTACCATTCCTCCTATAATTCACCCCTCCACTTT
>-|TRBV12-3/TRBV12-4|TRBJ2-3|TRBD2
CASSFRGSGRTDTQYF
TGTGCCAGCAGTTTTCGGGGCAGCGGGAGGACAGATACGCAGTATTTT
>-|TRBV19|TRBJ2-7|-
CASSIQAAYNEQYF
TGTGCCAGTAGTATACAAGCGGCTTACAATGAGCAGTACTTC
>-|TRBV9|TRBJ2-1|-
CASSVRSSWGYNEQFF
TGTGCCAGCAGCGTAAGGTCTAGCTGGGGATACAATGAGCAGTTCTTC
>-|TRBV7-2|TRBJ2-1|-
CASSLGRAGPVYNEQFF
TGTGCCAGCAGCTTAGGGCGAGCGGGTCCCGTCTACAATGAGCAGTTCTTC